This entry features one T cell receptor (beta chain) sequence. With random hexamers, roughly 0.5 to 1 ug RNA was reverse transcribed. TCRdb re-called the immunoSEQ multiplex PCR reads with MiXCR, one entry per CDR3 protein. Altogether over 350,000 distinct CDR3 sequences are present, 85% being singletons, with the ten largest covering more than 0.09%. These data belong to a study of CD8 T cells in Susac syndrome. The clonotype comes from a human donor with multiple sclerosis. Sequencing was done on a sample of CD8+ T cells from PBMCs.

The CDR3 coding sequence is TGTGCCAGCACCGAGACTAGCGTCGGTTACGAGCAGTACTTC. It is translated as CASTETSVGYEQYF. This rearrangement joins TRBV6-2 or TRBV6-3 to TRBJ2-7; 8 nucleotides line up with TRBD2. CDR1 is MNHEY, CDR2 SVGEGT, per germline. V lost 7 bases, J lost 4 bases, and 9 bases stayed unmatched. The CDR3 runs 14 residues.